This T cell receptor beta chain comes out of a study of blood T cell repertoires in COVID-19. Overall study context: PBMCs, B-cell-depleted T cells, or T cells were the source of the cDNA or gDNA that made up the material.

How the authors handled the data: Estimation of nucleated cell counts relied on the amplification of reference gene primers. Assay: immunoSEQ multiplex PCR; the TCRdb copy retains only in-frame clones and omits some. D and trimming were read from the DNA, whereas the V and J calls and clone size are those reported in that table. This table holds some 39,000 clones, about 77% found once. The sequence came from a man older than 75 with acute or convalescent COVID-19. Sequencing used peripheral blood.

CDR3 residues: CASSSGTDSDTQYF. Written as DNA, the CDR3 is TGCGCCAGCAGCTCCGGGACAGATTCAGATACGCAGTATTTT. The chain joins TRBV5-1 to TRBJ2-3; 7 positions match TRBD1. CDR1 SGHRS and CDR2 YFSETQ come from the germline V gene. The CDR3 is made up of 14 amino acids. The junction had 5 bases not matched to a gene; V was cut back by 3 bases and J by 4 bases.